This section outlines one T cell receptor (beta chain) sequence together with its context. The V end was cut by 4 bases, the J end by 0 bases, with 11 bases between. CDR1 SEHNR and CDR2 FQNEAQ come from the germline V gene (reference sequence). There are 15 residues in the CDR3. The data stem from a study of blood T cell repertoires in COVID-19. Sequenced by immunoSEQ multiplex PCR; TCRdb stores in-frame clones only, minus some. The data show 180,000 or so clones, around 87% seen once. The sequenced sample consisted of peripheral blood. The chain uses TRBV7-9 and TRBJ2-3; no clear D. The receptor's source is a middle-aged man with active or convalescent COVID-19. The CDR3 is CASSSPTSSTDTQYF. CDR3 DNA: TGTGCCAGCAGCTCCCCGACTTCTAGCACAGATACGCAGTATTTT.